This T cell receptor (beta chain) appears in the sequencing data of a study of monozygotic twins with inflammatory bowel disease. Study-level points and caveats: Heterogeneous immunosuppressive treatment regimens may have introduced variability into patient repertoires.

In the case of this clonotype: The antigen is undetermined.

Per the germline V gene, CDR1 is DFQATT and CDR2 is SNEGSKA (reference sequence). The CDR3 sequence is 14 residues long. From 3,500 to 4,500 ng of total RNA, each TCR library was prepared. TCRalpha along with TCRbeta cDNA was subjected to two nested PCRs lasting approximately 16 and 10 cycles. TCRdb processed the 5' RACE reads again and assigns one entry to each CDR3 protein, with no DNA. The sample totals about 210,000 distinct CDR3 sequences; its top ten clones hold 1.6%. Sample: blood. This chain uses TRBV20-1 with TRBJ2-5; TCRdb selects TRBD1, and the lack of DNA leaves this call unchecked. The sequence came from a human donor with ulcerative colitis or Crohn's disease, or a healthy co-twin of an affected twin (not recorded which). CDR3 loop: CSAALVGGVKTQYF.